The entry below describes one T cell receptor (beta chain). Per the germline V gene, CDR1 is MNHEY and CDR2 is SVGEGT. The V gene end was trimmed by 6 bases and the J gene end by 6 bases; junction bases not matched to a gene: 13. The CDR3 has 15 residues. With a J-beta primer mix and a sample-barcoded 5' primer, a second PCR ran about 7 to 12 cycles. TCRdb called the 5' RACE reads again in MiXCR, with one record for every CDR3 protein. The table includes 1.6 million or so distinct CDR3 sequences, almost 35% detected once. This entry comes from a study of blood T cells in healthy people across ages. The rearrangement uses TRBV6-2 or TRBV6-3 and TRBJ1-2, with 7 bases identical to TRBD1. This TCR was recovered from a woman aged 25-40 years in good health. Material for sequencing was blood. In DNA form, the CDR3 reads TGTGCCAGCAGCGGCAGCTCGAGGGGGCGCGATGGCTACACCTTC. This codes for CASSGSSRGRDGYTF.